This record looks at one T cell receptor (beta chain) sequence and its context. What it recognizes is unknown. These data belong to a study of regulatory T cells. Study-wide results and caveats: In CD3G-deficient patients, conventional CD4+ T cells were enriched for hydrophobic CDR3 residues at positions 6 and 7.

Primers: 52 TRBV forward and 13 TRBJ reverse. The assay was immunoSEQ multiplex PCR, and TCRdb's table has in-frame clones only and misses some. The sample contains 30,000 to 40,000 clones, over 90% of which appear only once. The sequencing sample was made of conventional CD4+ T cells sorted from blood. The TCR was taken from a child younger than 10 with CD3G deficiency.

CDR3: CASSLGGGGQPQHF. The CDR3 DNA reads TGTGCCAGCAGTTTAGGGGGGGGAGGTCAGCCCCAGCATTTT. The chain uses TRBV28 and TRBJ1-5, with TRBD1 as a possible D gene (5 bases). The germline gives CDR1 MDHEN, CDR2 SYDVKM. V was shortened by 2 bases and J by 6 bases, with 11 bases between the two germline ends. This CDR3 is built from 14 residues. The full variable domain, in which reference TRBV28 and TRBJ1-5 provide the parts outside the CDR3, is DVKVTQSSRYLVKRTGEKVFLECVQDMDHENMFWYRQDPGLGLRLIYFSYDVKMKEKGDIPEGYSVSREKKERFSLILESASTNQTSMYLCASSLGGGGQPQHFGDGTRLSIL.